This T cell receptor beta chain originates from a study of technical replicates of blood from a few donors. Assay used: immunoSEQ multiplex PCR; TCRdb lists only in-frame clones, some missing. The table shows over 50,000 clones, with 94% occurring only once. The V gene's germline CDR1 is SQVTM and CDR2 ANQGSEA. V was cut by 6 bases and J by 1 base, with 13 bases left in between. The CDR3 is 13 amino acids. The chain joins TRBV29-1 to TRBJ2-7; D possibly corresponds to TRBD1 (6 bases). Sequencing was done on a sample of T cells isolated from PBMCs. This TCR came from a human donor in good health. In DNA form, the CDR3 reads TGCAGCGTCGCGACAGGCCAATCCTACGAGCAGTACTTC. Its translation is CSVATGQSYEQYF.